This is a list of T cell receptor beta chains from one sample in a study of blood T cells in healthy people across ages. Using its own MiXCR run on the 5' RACE reads, TCRdb lists one record per CDR3 protein. The table has 1,500,000 or so distinct CDR3 sequences, about 42% seen once. Specimen: blood. All receptors come from a woman aged 18-30 years in good health. Both conserved end residues are part of each CDR3. The D gene is left open where the match is weak. The listing skips clone size in some rows; elsewhere it reads once, few, many or a size class.

j_call clone_size d_call v_call cdr3_aa cdr3_nt
TRBJ2-7 few TRBD2 TRBV12-3/TRBV12-4 CASRTPSGGRLSYNEQYF TGTGCCAGCAGGACTCCTAGCGGGGGGAGACTCTCCTACAATGAGCAGTACTTC
TRBJ1-2 . . TRBV5-1 CASSYAGRGVGYGYTF TGCGCCAGCAGCTATGCCGGACGGGGGGTTGGCTATGGCTACACCTTC
TRBJ2-1 . TRBD2 TRBV15 CATSGRDERGGYDDEQFF TGTGCCACCAGCGGCAGAGATGAGCGGGGGGGATACGACGATGAGCAGTTCTTC
TRBJ2-7 few . TRBV28 CASPRYEQYF TGTGCCAGCCCAAGGTACGAGCAGTACTTC
TRBJ2-7 . . TRBV20-1 CSARVALPRAPSSYEQYF TGCAGTGCTAGAGTAGCCCTTCCGAGAGCGCCAAGCTCCTACGAGCAGTACTTC
TRBJ2-5 . TRBD1 TRBV7-6 CASSRRDRVETQYF TGTGCCAGCAGCAGACGGGACAGGGTAGAGACCCAGTACTTC
TRBJ2-1 few . TRBV5-1 CASSSPNDSSSSYNEQFF TGCGCCAGCAGCAGCCCCAACGACAGTTCTAGCTCCTACAATGAGCAGTTCTTC
TRBJ2-7 . TRBD2 TRBV27 CASSLVNSGRSYEQYF TGTGCCAGCAGTTTGGTCAATAGCGGGAGGAGCTACGAGCAGTACTTC
TRBJ2-7 . . TRBV21-1 CASREGRDFSSYEQYF TGTGCCAGCAGGGAGGGGAGGGACTTTAGCTCCTACGAGCAGTACTTC
TRBJ2-2 . . TRBV12-3/TRBV12-4 CAPPDPGQGGRVGELFF TGTGCACCTCCCGACCCCGGACAGGGAGGGAGGGTCGGGGAGCTGTTTTTT
TRBJ2-7 few . TRBV30 CAGTSGPSYEQYF TGTGCCGGAACCTCGGGCCCCTCCTACGAGCAGTACTTC
TRBJ1-6 few . TRBV6-5 CASRAGLTPLHF TGTGCCAGCAGGGCAGGGCTTACACCCCTCCACTTT
TRBJ1-2 . . TRBV7-2 CASTTDGNYGYTF TGTGCCAGCACCACGGACGGGAACTATGGCTACACCTTC
TRBJ2-2 . . TRBV19 CASSITGLNTGELFF TGTGCCAGTAGTATTACCGGGCTGAACACCGGGGAGCTGTTTTTT
TRBJ1-1 few . TRBV29-1 CSVFGGGTTEAFF TGCAGCGTGTTCGGGGGAGGTACCACTGAAGCTTTCTTT
TRBJ2-1 few TRBD2 TRBV4-1 CASRGPSGGPSSYNEQFF TGCGCCAGCCGTGGGCCTAGCGGGGGTCCTAGCTCCTACAATGAGCAGTTCTTC
TRBJ2-3 . . TRBV7-2 CASSFNSRTDTQYF TGTGCCAGCAGCTTCAACAGCCGCACAGATACGCAGTATTTT
TRBJ1-1 . . TRBV3-1 CASSQEGSGTEAFF TGTGCCAGCAGCCAAGAAGGGTCGGGCACTGAAGCTTTCTTT
TRBJ2-1 few TRBD2 TRBV9 CASSVGVAGGEQFF TGTGCCAGCAGCGTAGGAGTAGCGGGGGGTGAGCAGTTCTTC
TRBJ1-4 . TRBD1 TRBV2 CASSRTGEENEKLFF TGTGCCAGCAGTCGGACAGGGGAGGAAAACGAAAAACTGTTTTTT
TRBJ1-2 . . TRBV4-2 CASSQEGGSKYGYTF TGTGCCAGCAGCCAAGAAGGAGGGAGCAAGTATGGCTACACCTTC
TRBJ2-2 . TRBD1 TRBV14 CASSHTGARFRELFF TGTGCCAGCAGCCATACAGGGGCACGTTTCCGGGAGCTGTTTTTT
TRBJ1-1 . . TRBV13 CASSQLGPEAFF TGTGCCAGCAGTCAGCTCGGACCCGAAGCTTTCTTT
TRBJ2-5 few TRBD2 TRBV20-1 CSVLGLGRTWETQYF TGCAGTGTTCTTGGACTAGGGCGCACGTGGGAGACCCAGTACTTC
TRBJ1-5 many . TRBV5-1 CASSLVGASNQPQHF TGTGCCAGCAGCTTAGTGGGAGCTAGCAATCAGCCCCAGCATTTT